The clone carrying this T cell receptor beta chain was seen a handful of times. The sample comes from a study of blood T cell repertoires in COVID-19. Study-level information: Acute-phase and convalescent COVID-19 samples originated in the United States, Italy and Spain. From T cells, B-cell-depleted T cells, or PBMCs came the material, which was cDNA or gDNA.

Original methodology: Estimates of nucleated cell counts were drawn from the amplification of reference gene primers. Profiling relied on immunoSEQ multiplex PCR, and the TCRdb table lists in-frame clones only, not all of them. For V, J and clone size, that table is used; D and trimming come from the DNA. The sample holds roughly 150,000 clones, under 80% seen once. The ends lost 6 bases at V and 1 base at J; junction bases unmatched: 4. The CDR3 sequence is 15 residues long. Germline V gene lookup returns CDR1 LNHDA and CDR2 SQIVND (reference sequence). This sequence joins TRBV19 and TRBJ1-5; 9 nucleotides match TRBD1. The clonotype was recovered from a man between 65 and 79 years old with acute or convalescent COVID-19. Sequencing used peripheral blood. CDR3 coding DNA: TGTGCCAGTAGCGAGACAGGGGGGAGCAATCAGCCCCAGCATTTT. Protein product: CASSETGGSNQPQHF.